These 14 T cell receptor beta chains originate from one sample sequenced in a study of cytomegalovirus exposure and HLA in healthy donors (TCRdb year 2017). Library preparation was by the immunoSEQ multiplex PCR assay. The multiplex PCR relied on a mix of 60 forward primers for TCR Vbeta segments and 13 reverse primers for TCR Jbeta segments. Entries here come from immuneACCESS through TCRdb and include only in-frame sequences with V and J called. Some clones fail to appear in such tables; in the studies checked, an unresolved V gene covers under half of the shortfall, and the cause of the remainder is unknown. A total of fewer than 150,000 clones appear in this sample, around four fifths of them only once. Under 2.5% of the sample is taken by the ten largest. Sequencing used PBMCs. These receptors came from a man under 40 in good health and CMV-seronegative.

The chain has TRBV4-1 and TRBJ1-5; weak D call: TRBD1 (6 bases). Trimming shortened V by 6 bases and J by 1 base, and 10 bases separated the two germline ends. CDR3 length: 14 residues. Per the germline V gene, CDR1 is MGHRA and CDR2 is YSYEKL. The CDR3 sequence: CASRSQGSNQPQHF. The CDR3 region has the DNA TGCGCCAGCAGATCCCAGGGGAGCAATCAGCCCCAGCATTTT.

The V call is TRBV5-6, the J call TRBJ2-5; maybe TRBD2 (6 bases). The DNA matches TRBJ2-7 better at its end, which makes the J call doubtful. The length of the CDR3 is 15 residues. CDR1 and CDR2 (germline): SGHDT, YYEEEE. In nucleotides, the CDR3 is TGTGCCAGCAGCTTGGGTCCAGCGGGCCCTTACGAGCAGTACTTC. Translated: CASSLGPAGPYEQYF.

This clone was counted once. V and J are TRBV28 and TRBJ1-2, with 10 positions matching TRBD1. Per germline, CDR1 MDHEN and CDR2 SYDVKM. The CDR3 consists of 17 residues. Trimming took 6 bases from V and 8 from J; bases not matched to a gene: 18. CDR3 sequence (DNA): TGTGCCAGCAGCAATAGCGGACCGACAGGGGGCAGAGGGGGCTACACCTTC. As protein: CASSNSGPTGGRGGYTF.

V is TRBV7-8 and J is TRBJ2-1; 8 bases line up with TRBD1. V dropped 2 bases and J dropped 1; count of bases not matched to a gene: 1. Looked up from germline, CDR1 is SGHVS and CDR2 is FQNEAQ. The CDR3 extends over 15 amino acids. CDR3 coding DNA: TGTGCCAGCAGCTTACAGGGGGCATCCTACAATGAGCAGTTCTTC. Protein: CASSLQGASYNEQFF.

This clone has more than one count but fewer than ten. The rearrangement uses TRBV7-6 and TRBJ2-7; D gene uncertain. The CDR3 is made up of 15 amino acids. Trimming removed 4 bases at V and 0 bases at J, with 13 bases between. CDR1 is SGHVS and CDR2 is FNYEAQ in the germline V gene. CDR3 in amino acids: CASSSFDKSSYEQYF. In DNA, the CDR3 is TGTGCCAGCAGCTCGTTTGACAAGAGCTCCTACGAGCAGTACTTC.

As for this clone: The junction and the germline gene differ at one end; a read error may be behind it. The chain is built from TRBV6-1 and TRBJ2-7; D perhaps matches TRBD1 (5 bases). Germline V CDR1 and CDR2: MNHNS, SASEGT. This CDR3 is built from 12 residues. CDR3 in DNA: TGTGCCAGCCGTGACAGCGCCTACGAGCAGTACTTC. Its protein product is CASRDSAYEQYF.

The J gene is TRBJ2-3, the V gene TRBV7-3; 7 positions agree with TRBD1. CDR1 is SGHTA and CDR2 is FQGTGA in the germline V gene. The CDR3 totals 14 residues. The V gene end was trimmed by 5 bases and the J gene end by 5 bases; junction bases not matched to a gene: 7. The CDR3 loop is CASSPTGKGDTQYF. CDR3 DNA sequence: TGTGCCAGCAGCCCGACAGGGAAGGGAGATACGCAGTATTTT. Filled out from reference TRBV7-3 and TRBJ2-3, the complete variable domain reads GAGVSQTPSNKVTEKGKYVELRCDPISGHTALYWYRQSLGQGPEFLIYFQGTGAADDSGLPNDRFFAVRPEGSVSTLKIQRTERGDSAVYLCASSPTGKGDTQYFGPGTRLTVL.

This clone has just one count. This rearrangement joins TRBV28 to TRBJ1-1; D is uncertain. V was pared by 2 bases and J by 2 bases, with 9 bases between. There are 14 residues in the CDR3. Looked up from germline, CDR1 is MDHEN and CDR2 is SYDVKM. CDR3 bases: TGTGCCAGCAGTTTAAAGAGGCTAAACACTGAAGCTTTCTTT. Translating it yields CASSLKRLNTEAFF.

The J gene is TRBJ2-1, the V gene TRBV4-1; 12 nucleotides match TRBD2. The V segment lost 4 bases and the J segment 4 bases; nucleotides outside the gene matches: 2. The CDR3 runs 15 residues. Germline V gene sequence: CDR1 MGHRA, CDR2 YSYEKL. CDR3 sequence (DNA): TGCGCCAGCAGCCCTAGCGGGAGGGCATACAATGAGCAGTTCTTC. Its translation is CASSPSGRAYNEQFF.

The V gene is TRBV5-1, the J gene TRBJ2-7; possibly TRBD2 for D (7 bases). The CDR3 has 14 residues. V was shortened by 4 bases and J by 5 bases, with 16 bases between the two germline ends. Per germline, CDR1 SGHRS and CDR2 YFSETQ. In DNA form, the CDR3 reads TGCGCCAGCAGCCGGGGCGGGGGCCCCGACGAGCAGTACTTC. Encoded protein: CASSRGGGPDEQYF.

The V gene is TRBV28, the J gene TRBJ1-1, with TRBD1 matching over 9 bases. This CDR3 has 14 residues. The J segment lost 6 bases and the V segment lost 4 bases, leaving 6 bases of the junction unmatched. The germline V gene encodes CDR1 MDHEN and CDR2 SYDVKM. This chain's CDR3 is CASSSRDRDPEAFF. The CDR3 DNA is TGTGCCAGCAGTTCGCGGGACAGGGACCCTGAAGCTTTCTTT.

The chain recombines TRBV9 with TRBJ1-2, with D possibly TRBD1 on 5 matching bases. The germline V gene has CDR1 SGDLS and CDR2 YYNGEE. Between the trimmed V and J ends, which lost 4 bases and 3 bases, there was a span of 13 bases. The CDR3 runs 14 residues. In DNA, the CDR3 is TGTGCCAGCAGCACGGGGACTATCGACTATGGCTACACCTTC. It translates to CASSTGTIDYGYTF.

This rearrangement joins TRBV5-4 to TRBJ2-7; 12 bases fit TRBD2. The junction had 10 bases not matched to a gene; V was cut back by 4 bases and J by 2 bases. Germline CDR1 and CDR2: SGHNT and YYREEE (reference sequence). The CDR3 is 17 residues long. The CDR3 loop reads CASSLAGGGGSPYEQYF. In DNA, the CDR3 is TGTGCCAGCAGCCTAGCGGGGGGGGGTGGTTCGCCCTACGAGCAGTACTTC.

V gene TRBV5-1 combines with J gene TRBJ2-7, with TRBD1 matching 9 bases. After removal of 3 bases from V and 3 bases from J, the junction contained 7 bases not matched to a gene. This CDR3 contains 15 residues. The germline gives CDR1 SGHRS, CDR2 YFSETQ. The CDR3 here is CASSSTGGLVYEQYF. CDR3 in DNA: TGCGCCAGCAGCTCCACAGGGGGCCTGGTCTACGAGCAGTACTTC.